A single sample gave rise to the 23 T cell receptor beta chains below, sequenced in a study of control samples from healthy donors and cancer patients. Sequencing used immunoSEQ multiplex PCR; TCRdb keeps in-frame clones, though not all of them. The sample carries about 98,000 clones, approximately 81% recorded once. The sample comprised blood. These TCRs come from a woman aged 25 to 39 in good health.

This clone appeared once. This chain links TRBV13 with TRBJ2-5; possibly TRBD2 for D (5 bases). Germline V CDR1 and CDR2: PRHDT, FYEKMQ (reference sequence). V gave up 6 bases and J gave up 5 bases, with 16 bases separating them. The CDR3 has 14 amino acids. The chain's CDR3 is CASSRGGFGETQYF. The CDR3 DNA reads TGTGCCAGCAGTCGTGGCGGGTTCGGGGAGACCCAGTACTTC. Variable domain in full (rest from reference TRBV13 and TRBJ2-5): AAGVIQSPRHLIKEKRETATLKCYPIPRHDTVYWYQQGPGQDPQFLISFYEKMQSDKGSIPDRFSAQQFSDYHSELNMSSLELGDSALYFCASSRGGFGETQYFGPGTRLLVL.

This chain joins TRBV29-1 and TRBJ2-5; D is uncertain. Germline V gene data show CDR1 as SQVTM and CDR2 as ANQGSEA. The CDR3 is made up of 14 amino acids. Deletions cut 4 bases from V and 0 bases from J, with 12 bases between. CDR3 sequence (DNA): TGCAGCGTTGGAAAAAGACTGGACCAAGAGACCCAGTACTTC. Translation gives CSVGKRLDQETQYF.

This clone turned up a few times. The chain joins TRBV27 to TRBJ1-4; the match to TRBD1 covers 12 bases. Unmatched junction bases numbered 7, after V lost 3 bases and J lost 8 bases. Germline-derived CDR1 and CDR2 are MNHEY and SMNVEV (reference sequence). The CDR3 loop spans 16 amino acids. The CDR3 DNA reads as TGTGCCAGCAGTTTTTGGGGGACAGGGGGCGGCGAAAAACTGTTTTTT. Residues: CASSFWGTGGGEKLFF.

The V and J genes are TRBV30 and TRBJ1-2; TRBD1 matches at 9 bases. V lost 3 bases, J lost 8 bases, and 4 bases stayed unmatched. This CDR3 region has 12 residues. In germline, CDR1 is GTSNPN, CDR2 SVGIG (reference sequence). The DNA for the CDR3 is TGTGCCTGGAGCGACGACAGGGGGGGCTACACCTTC. Translating it yields CAWSDDRGGYTF.

This chain uses TRBV30 with TRBJ1-1; tentatively, D is TRBD1 (5 bases). Germline CDR1 is GTSNPN and CDR2 is SVGIG (reference sequence). Trimming shortened V by 5 bases and J by 1 base, and 8 bases separated the two germline ends. The CDR3 totals 12 residues. The DNA for the CDR3 is TGTGCCTGGGGACACGAGAACACTGAAGCTTTCTTT. It translates to CAWGHENTEAFF.

The chain carries TRBV19 and TRBJ2-1; TRBD2 is a possible D gene (5 bases). V lost 7 bases and J lost 8, with 18 bases in between. CDR1 LNHDA and CDR2 SQIVND come from the germline V gene (reference sequence). The CDR3 runs to 14 residues. The CDR3: CASNTRTFPYEQFF. CDR3 sequence (DNA): TGTGCCAGTAATACTAGGACTTTTCCTTATGAGCAGTTCTTC.

This clone was detected once. This chain links TRBV30 with TRBJ1-3; TRBD1 is a possible D gene (6 bases). The CDR3 is made up of 15 amino acids. Germline V gives CDR1 GTSNPN, CDR2 SVGIG (reference sequence). With 5 bases removed from V and 3 bases from J, the gap between germline ends came to 17 bases. In DNA form, the CDR3 reads TGTGCCTGGGGGTTTAGGGGGGGAAGTGGAAACACCATATATTTT. Protein product: CAWGFRGGSGNTIYF. The variable domain in full, with the rest retrieved from reference TRBV30 and TRBJ1-3, is SQTIHQWPATLVQPVGSPLSLECTVEGTSNPNLYWYRQAAGRGLQLLFYSVGIGQISSEVPQNLSASRPQDRQFILSSKKLLLSDSGFYLCAWGFRGGSGNTIYFGEGSWLTVV.

This rearrangement joins TRBV5-5 to TRBJ1-2, with a possible D match to TRBD1 (5 bases). The V gene's germline CDR1 is SGHKS and CDR2 YYEKEE (reference sequence). The V end lost 4 bases, the J end lost 4 bases, and 26 bases lay between the germline ends. There are 18 residues in the CDR3. The DNA of the CDR3 is TGTGCCAGCAGCCCCTCCCCCATAGTGGGGCGGATCGGCTATGGCTACACCTTC. Its translation is CASSPSPIVGRIGYGYTF. Filled out from reference TRBV5-5 and TRBJ1-2, the complete variable domain reads DAGVTQSPTHLIKTRGQQVTLRCSPISGHKSVSWYQQVLGQGPQFIFQYYEKEERGRGNFPDRFSARQFPNYSSELNVNALLLGDSALYLCASSPSPIVGRIGYGYTFGSGTRLTVV.

The chain is built from TRBV6-2 or TRBV6-3 and TRBJ2-5; 9 bases line up with TRBD2. This CDR3 is 16 amino acids long. The V and J ends lost 0 bases and 5 bases, in that order; junction bases with no gene match: 7. Germline V lookup: CDR1 MNHEY, CDR2 SVGEGT. In DNA, the CDR3 is TGTGCCAGCAGTTACTCGAGTCTTGCGGGGGGGGAGACCCAGTACTTC. Its protein is CASSYSSLAGGETQYF.

The chain joins TRBV28 to TRBJ1-1, with D possibly being TRBD1 (6 bases). Trimming stripped 7 bases from V and 2 bases from J, with 14 bases between. This CDR3 has 14 residues. Germline V gene sequence: CDR1 MDHEN, CDR2 SYDVKM. The CDR3 reads CASIKQGGNTEAFF. The CDR3 DNA is TGTGCCAGCATAAAACAGGGTGGCAACACTGAAGCTTTCTTT.

In its sample, this clone was seen once. The rearrangement joins TRBV6-2 or TRBV6-3 to TRBJ1-1; D perhaps matches TRBD1 (5 bases). Germline-derived CDR1 and CDR2 are MNHEY and SVGEGT. This CDR3 contains 17 residues. The ends were cut back, 5 bases at V and 1 base at J, with 20 bases in the middle. Here the CDR3 reads CASSGRDPGRWNTEAFF. As DNA, the CDR3 is TGTGCCAGCAGTGGACGGGACCCAGGGAGGTGGAACACTGAAGCTTTCTTT.

This clone was seen just once. The chain couples TRBV7-3 to TRBJ2-2, with D possibly being TRBD1 (6 bases). The CDR3 length is 16 residues. With 5 bases removed from V and 6 bases from J, the gap between germline ends came to 19 bases. Germline V gene data show CDR1 as SGHTA and CDR2 as FQGTGA. This chain's CDR3 is CASSHREQGWAGELFF. The CDR3 DNA is TGTGCCAGCAGCCACAGGGAGCAGGGATGGGCCGGGGAGCTGTTTTTT.

V is TRBV9 and J is TRBJ2-3, with D tentatively TRBD2 (5 bases). The ends were cut back, 0 bases at V and 5 bases at J, with 16 bases in the middle. Looked up from germline, CDR1 is SGDLS and CDR2 is YYNGEE. This CDR3 comprises 16 residues. The CDR3 DNA is TGTGCCAGCAGCGTAGAAAGCGGCAGTTTGATAGATACGCAGTATTTT. Translated: CASSVESGSLIDTQYF.

In its sample, this clone was seen once. V and J are TRBV7-2 and TRBJ2-7; 11 nucleotides line up with TRBD2. Germline CDR1 is SGHTA and CDR2 is FQGNSA. CDR3 length: 14 residues. The J segment lost 5 bases and the V segment lost 5 bases, leaving 5 bases of the junction unmatched. The CDR3 region is CASSPLSGGDEQYF. For the CDR3, the DNA is TGTGCCAGCAGCCCTCTTAGCGGGGGGGACGAGCAGTACTTC.

This chain connects TRBV18 to TRBJ1-2; no definite D call. The CDR3 consists of 13 residues. From germline, CDR1 is KGHSH and CDR2 LQKENI. V gave up 2 bases and J gave up 8 bases, with 12 bases separating them. CDR3 DNA: TGTGCCAGCTCACCAGGGCCTTTGGTGGGCTACACCTTC. Encoded protein: CASSPGPLVGYTF.

This sequence joins TRBV6-6 and TRBJ1-2, with 7 nucleotides matching TRBD1. In germline, CDR1 is MNHNY, CDR2 SVGAGI (reference sequence). The ends lost 6 bases at V and 9 bases at J; junction bases unmatched: 7. CDR3 length: 12 amino acids. The CDR3 sequence: CASSRDSRSYTF. CDR3 nucleotides: TGTGCCAGCAGCCGGGACAGTCGAAGCTACACCTTC.

In its sample, this clone was seen a few times. The genes are TRBV10-3 and TRBJ2-7, with D possibly being TRBD1 (5 bases). V was cut by 2 bases and J by 1 base, with 9 bases left in between. The CDR3 contains 14 residues. Per the germline V gene, CDR1 is ENHRY and CDR2 is SYGVKD. The CDR3 DNA sequence: TGTGCCATCAGTGAGAGCAGGGAATCCTACGAGCAGTACTTC. Translated, it gives CAISESRESYEQYF.

This clone was seen only a few times. The rearrangement joins TRBV29-1 to TRBJ2-7, with D perhaps TRBD2 (5 bases). The V end lost 3 bases, the J end lost 5 bases, and 20 bases lay between the germline ends. The germline gives CDR1 SQVTM, CDR2 ANQGSEA. The CDR3 totals 15 residues. In DNA form, the CDR3 reads TGCAGCGTTGATTCGGGGAACTCCGGGTTTGACGAGCAGTACTTC. Translation gives CSVDSGNSGFDEQYF.

V is TRBV5-6 and J is TRBJ2-5; tentative D call: TRBD1 (6 bases). The V end lost 2 bases, the J end lost 5 bases, and 19 bases lay between the germline ends. CDR3 length: 16 amino acids. The germline CDR1 and CDR2 sequences are SGHDT and YYEEEE. CDR3 coding DNA: TGTGCCAGCAGCTTTGGTCCGACAGGTAGCCGGGAGACCCAGTACTTC. It yields the protein CASSFGPTGSRETQYF. Full variable domain (rest looked up from reference TRBV5-6 and TRBJ2-5): DAGVTQSPTHLIKTRGQQVTLRCSPKSGHDTVSWYQQALGQGPQFIFQYYEEEERQRGNFPDRFSGHQFPNYSSELNVNALLLGDSALYLCASSFGPTGSRETQYFGPGTRLLVL.

The chain recombines TRBV9 with TRBJ2-1; TRBD2 is a possible D gene (6 bases). Between the trimmed V and J ends, which lost 0 bases and 7 bases, there was a span of 26 bases. This CDR3 is built from 19 residues. CDR1 and CDR2 (germline): SGDLS, YYNGEE. The chain's CDR3 is CASSVVDRPGGADQNEQFF. As DNA, the CDR3 is TGTGCCAGCAGCGTAGTCGACCGACCTGGCGGGGCGGATCAAAATGAGCAGTTCTTC.

The chain has TRBV5-6 and TRBJ2-7, with 7 positions matching TRBD1. Per the germline V gene, CDR1 is SGHDT and CDR2 is YYEEEE. The CDR3 loop spans 13 amino acids. Trimming cost V 3 bases and J 6 bases; bases outside gene matches: 6. CDR3 sequence (DNA): TGTGCCAGCAGCTGGAACAGGGGTCGCGAGCAGTACTTC. It is translated as CASSWNRGREQYF.

This clone has only a few counts. The chain joins TRBV7-8 to TRBJ1-1; D gene uncertain. The CDR3 length is 15 residues. Trimming took off 4 bases at V and 0 bases at J, with 12 bases between the two ends. Germline lookup yields CDR1 SGHVS and CDR2 FQNEAQ. Here the CDR3 DNA reads TGTGCCAGCAGCTCCAGTTGGCGAATGAACACTGAAGCTTTCTTT. This sequence encodes CASSSSWRMNTEAFF.

V gene TRBV4-3 combines with J gene TRBJ2-7, with 7 bases aligning to TRBD1. The CDR3 is 15 residues long. Germline CDR1 LGHNA, CDR2 YSLEER. Unmatched junction bases numbered 13, after V lost 2 bases and J lost 9 bases. The CDR3: CASSQSASGGVGQYF. CDR3 nucleotide sequence: TGCGCCAGCAGCCAAAGCGCATCAGGGGGAGTCGGGCAGTACTTC.